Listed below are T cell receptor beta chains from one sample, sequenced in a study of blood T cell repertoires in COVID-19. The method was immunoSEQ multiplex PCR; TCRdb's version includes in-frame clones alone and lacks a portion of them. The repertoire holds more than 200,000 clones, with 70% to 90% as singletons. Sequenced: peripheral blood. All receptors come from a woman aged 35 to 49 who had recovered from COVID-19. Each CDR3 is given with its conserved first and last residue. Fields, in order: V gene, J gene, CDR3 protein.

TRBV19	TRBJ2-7	CASSIVAASYEQYF
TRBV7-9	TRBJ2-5	CASSLFGGPLRRVETQYF
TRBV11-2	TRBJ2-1	CASSSFSGLAQSYNEQFF
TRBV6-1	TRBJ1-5	CASSENFGEWDQPQHF
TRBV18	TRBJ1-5	CASSPQGVRAQTHQPQHF
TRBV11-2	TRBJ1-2	CASSLPGGRGYTF
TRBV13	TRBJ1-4	CASSMRTLNEKLFF
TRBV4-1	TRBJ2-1	CASTILAGAYNEQFF
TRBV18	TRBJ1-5	CASSPRQGANQPQHF
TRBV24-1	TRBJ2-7	CATSDSGQLSYEQYF
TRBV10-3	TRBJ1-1	CATGIGQMNTEAFF
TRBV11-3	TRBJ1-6	CASSSGTGKPSPLHF
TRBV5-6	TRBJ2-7	CASSSGLHKTYEQYF
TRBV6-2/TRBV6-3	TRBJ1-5	CASSLSVWGGQPQHF
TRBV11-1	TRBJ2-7	CASRRASNSYEQYF
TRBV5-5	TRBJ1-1	CASSLQRLNTEAFF
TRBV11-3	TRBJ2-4	CASSSASRNIQYF
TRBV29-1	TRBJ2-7	CSVRPGGDYEQYF
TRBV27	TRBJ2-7	CASSLFRGGQGQLPYEQYF
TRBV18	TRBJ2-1	CASSPGLAGPLPPNEQFF
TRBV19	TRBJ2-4	CASGGTLGNIQYF
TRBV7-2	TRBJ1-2	CASSLALSRGTTNYGYTF
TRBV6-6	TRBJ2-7	CASSRTAGGSYEQYF
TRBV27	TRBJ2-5	CASRGAGTGETQYF
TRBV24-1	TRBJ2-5	CATSDRGSYRETQYF
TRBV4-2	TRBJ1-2	CASSQVGGTGANGYTF
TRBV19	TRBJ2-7	CASSITGDRSGQYF
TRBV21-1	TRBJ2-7	CASSKRRRYREQYF
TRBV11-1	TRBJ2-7	CASSLSGAEEQYF
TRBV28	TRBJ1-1	CASRSRGGGTEAFF
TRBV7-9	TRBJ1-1	CASSLEGASTEAFF
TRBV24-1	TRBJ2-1	CATSQGGREYNEQFF
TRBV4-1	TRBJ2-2	CASSQDRRTGELFF
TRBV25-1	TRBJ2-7	CASSATSGRYEQYF
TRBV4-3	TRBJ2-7	CASSQGGILDGSHYEQYF
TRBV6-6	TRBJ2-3	CASSYSRGRDTQYF
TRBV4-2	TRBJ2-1	CASSQVTGDLSEQFF
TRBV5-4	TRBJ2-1	CASSSRTDYNEQFF
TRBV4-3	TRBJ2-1	CASSQDVGLAGVAIHNEQFF
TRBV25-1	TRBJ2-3	CASSESRPSGSTDTQYF
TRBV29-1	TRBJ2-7	CSVIGKPSYEQYF
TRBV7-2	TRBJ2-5	CASSPGIVETQYF
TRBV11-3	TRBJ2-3	CASSGEQGEVKQYF
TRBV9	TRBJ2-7	CASSVGAGTSGSSYEQYF
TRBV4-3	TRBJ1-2	CASSQASTGGSYGYTF
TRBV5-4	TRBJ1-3	CASSFTGAGNTIYF
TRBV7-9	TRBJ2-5	CASSPTPGGRARKTQYF
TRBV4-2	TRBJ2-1	CASSQGSTPSGTSGRASYNEQFF
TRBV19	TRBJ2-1	CASSAYGAGSSYYEQFF
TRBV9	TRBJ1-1	CASSGQGRNTEAFF
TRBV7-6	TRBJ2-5	CASSFLYQETQYF
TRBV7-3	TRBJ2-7	CASSLDSGTSSDYEQYF
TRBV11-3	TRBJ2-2	CASRHERQGSAGELFF
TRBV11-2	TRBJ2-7	CASSLDRGPDEQYF
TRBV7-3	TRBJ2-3	CASSLRGSGRSTDTQYF
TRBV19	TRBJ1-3	CASSLSSGNTIYF
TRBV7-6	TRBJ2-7	CASSLMGRGGAYEQYF
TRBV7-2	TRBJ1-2	CASSSRGVEYGYTF